This T cell receptor beta chain was documented in a study of breast tumors, draining lymph nodes, adjacent tissues listed by TCRdb under 2016. In terms of the full investigation: In breast cancer patients, the study compared the TCR beta repertoires of tumor, adjacent nontumor tissue and axillary lymph nodes. In human breast cancer, the study set out to evaluate how tumor, surrounding tissue and draining lymph node repertoires relate to one another and whether T cells may move between these sites.

The V end loses 2 bases and the J end loses 4 bases, and a stretch of 12 bases separates them. Reading the germline V gene gives CDR1 SGDLS and CDR2 YYNGEE. Including cysteine and phenylalanine, the CDR3 has 14 amino acids. CDR3 DNA is the only sequence kept; it has 42 bases, read in frame from the first base. Lymph node samples came from the axillary draining lymph nodes of breast cancer patients. Sequenced using an Illumina HiSeq 2000. Multiplex PCR amplification was used to generate the TCR beta chain libraries. High-throughput sequencing was used to analyze the amplified TCR beta chain products. TCRdb reworked the public reads: Q25 trimming with fastp, MiXCR clone assembly, productive beta chains retained. Each entry merges the rows of one CDR3 protein and shows their most common DNA and genes. A total of about 220,000 distinct CDR3 sequences appear in this sample, under 35% of them only once. The ten largest account for about 3.9% of the sample.

The paper's findings and limits, for the study overall: T-cell repertoire diversity in tumors was found to be lower than in lymph nodes but higher than in nontumor tissue, and preferential V and J gene usage was observed. Tumor and nontumor tissue repertoires were significantly more similar in luminal-like than in basal-like breast cancer. The conclusion that tumor T cells originate in lymph nodes was presented as consistent with a hypothesis rather than as directly demonstrated. The data were judged consistent with most tumor T cells deriving from the lymph node and then expanding within tumor tissue.

Ten or more counts support this clonotype. The clone's antigen remains unknown. The record has no base qualities; no much larger clone is one base away. In this chain, TRBV9 is recombined with TRBJ2-5; the D gene is unclear. The sample comprised axillary lymph node tissue. The clonotype comes from a female donor with breast cancer. Some clones in this sample may be carry-over from other donors' samples. The encoded CDR3 is CASSVGLVGETQYF. The sequenced DNA: TGTGCCAGCAGCGTCGGGTTAGTGGGAGAGACCCAGTACTTC.